Below, 8 T cell receptor beta chains from the same sample are listed, as sequenced in a study of blood T cell repertoires in COVID-19. Clones were read by immunoSEQ multiplex PCR, and TCRdb kept only the in-frame ones, dropping some. The table has about 270,000 clones, roughly nine tenths seen once; the top ten hold over 2.5%. The specimen was PBMCs or T cells enriched from blood (not recorded which). These receptors were obtained from a woman aged 18-35 years who had recovered from COVID-19.

The CDR3 nucleotides read TGTGCCAGCAGCTTGGGAATTGGCATCACTAATGAAAAACTGTTTTTT. Protein sequence: CASSLGIGITNEKLFF. The V gene is TRBV5-8, the J gene TRBJ1-4; unclear D gene. Germline values: CDR1 SGHTS, CDR2 YDEGEE. Trimming removed 0 bases at V and 2 bases at J, with 11 bases between. The CDR3 consists of 16 residues.

The chain has TRBV24-1 and TRBJ2-1; 8 positions agree with TRBD2. This CDR3 contains 16 residues. The junction had 6 bases not matched to a gene; V was cut back by 4 bases and J by 2 bases. Germline-derived CDR1 and CDR2 are KGHDR and SFDVKD. The CDR3 spells CATSDSLAATYNEQFF. CDR3 nucleotides: TGTGCCACCAGTGACTCACTAGCGGCGACCTACAATGAGCAGTTCTTC.

The rearrangement joins TRBV5-1 to TRBJ2-5, with D uncertain. The ends were cut back, 4 bases at V and 2 bases at J, with 12 bases in the middle. The CDR3 consists of 14 residues. Germline CDR1 and CDR2: SGHRS and YFSETQ. The CDR3 DNA reads as TGCGCCAGCAGCCCCCTTTCCGGGCAAGAGACCCAGTACTTC. Its protein product is CASSPLSGQETQYF.

This clone was detected a few times. The rearrangement joins TRBV19 to TRBJ1-1; tentatively, D is TRBD1 (6 bases). V was cut by 9 bases and J by 2 bases, with 19 bases left in between. The CDR3 is made up of 15 amino acids. The germline V gene encodes CDR1 LNHDA and CDR2 SQIVND (reference sequence). CDR3 sequence: CASFTGTNFNTEAFF. The CDR3 region has the DNA TGTGCCAGCTTTACTGGGACAAACTTTAACACTGAAGCTTTCTTT.

The chain employs TRBV4-2 and TRBJ1-2; 10 positions agree with TRBD1. This CDR3 has 15 residues. The V gene's germline CDR1 is LGHNA and CDR2 YNFKEQ. V lost 4 bases, J lost 3 bases, and 5 bases stayed unmatched. In nucleotides, the CDR3 is TGTGCCAGCAGCCGAACGGACAGGGGGGACTATGGCTACACCTTC. Translation: CASSRTDRGDYGYTF.

The chain uses TRBV9 and TRBJ2-2, with D possibly TRBD2 on 6 matching bases. CDR3 length: 16 residues. Germline-derived CDR1 and CDR2 are SGDLS and YYNGEE. Trimming took off 3 bases at V and 2 bases at J, with 14 bases between the two ends. This chain's CDR3 is CASSARDSFNTGELFF. The CDR3 DNA follows: TGTGCCAGCAGCGCCCGGGACTCGTTTAACACCGGGGAGCTGTTTTTT.

This clone came up a few times. V and J are TRBV24-1 and TRBJ2-2, with D possibly being TRBD2 (7 bases). There are 17 residues in the CDR3. Germline lookup yields CDR1 KGHDR and CDR2 SFDVKD. The V end lost 5 bases, the J end lost 3 bases, and 18 bases lay between the germline ends. The CDR3 DNA follows: TGTGCCACCAGTGCTCCAACCGCGGGGGCCTACACCGGGGAGCTGTTTTTT. This gives the protein CATSAPTAGAYTGELFF.

This chain connects TRBV6-2 or TRBV6-3 to TRBJ2-3, with 7 bases that match TRBD2. The germline V gene has CDR1 MNHEY and CDR2 SVGEGT. CDR3 size: 20 residues. The ends lost 3 bases at V and 0 bases at J; junction bases unmatched: 18. CDR3 nucleotides: TGTGCCAGCAGTTATGCCCCGACGGGGAGGGGACGACAAAGCACAGATACGCAGTATTTT. Its protein product is CASSYAPTGRGRQSTDTQYF.